The clone carrying this TCR beta chain occurred many times. Antigen unknown. This sample was included in a study of identical twins. Whole-study results and caveats: The conclusions drew on cross-sectional statistical analysis instead of tracking the same donors.

V was clipped by 6 bases and J by 12 bases; unmatched bases: 17. The CDR3 has 17 residues. The germline CDR1 and CDR2 sequences are KGHSH and LQKENI. Every donor was a healthy Caucasian. TCRdb independently ran MiXCR on the 5' RACE reads; one entry per CDR3 protein. This sample carries around 670,000 distinct CDR3 sequences, around 6% of them seen once, and the ten largest clones take 1.5% to 2%. The receptor comes from a man aged 18 to 30 in good health. The sample comprised naive T cells sorted from blood. V gene TRBV18 combines with J gene TRBJ1-6; 10 bases align to TRBD1. DNA of the CDR3: TGTGCCAGCTCTAAGAACCAGTGGGACAGGGGACTAGGACCCCTCCACTTT. Protein sequence: CASSKNQWDRGLGPLHF.